Included here is one TCR beta chain sequence, with context. At least ten counts were recorded for this clone. Its binding antigen is unknown. Per-base qualities were not stored, and no clone one base away is much larger. The CDR3 has 11 amino acids, counting the end cysteine and phenylalanine. Left in the record is the CDR3 DNA by itself, 33 bases read in frame from the first base. The germline V gene gives CDR1 as SNHLY and CDR2 as FYNNEI. V gives up 7 bases and J gives up 10 bases, and the segment between their germline ends measures 13 bases. None of the patients had been given any treatment before thyroid surgery. Using T-cell receptor beta sequencing, the study looked back at clinical samples from patients collected from about 2011 to 2019. The data are from a study of metastatic and nonmetastatic thyroid tumors (TCRdb year 2020). For context, the study as a whole: The researchers compared repertoires between peripheral blood samples and tumor or nodule tissue samples from patients with malignant or benign thyroid disease.

Library preparation employed PCR. The data were produced on an Illumina HiSeq 4000. High-throughput sequencing was used to profile the TCR beta-chain CDR3 region of every patient. In the original analysis: CDR3 differences across clinicopathological groups were used to build a classifier for discriminating distant-metastatic papillary thyroid cancer patients. The Shannon index was used to assess repertoire diversity, and the Morisita-Horn index was used to assess tumor-blood repertoire similarity. In-frame beta chains were kept once TCRdb had trimmed the public reads at Q25 with fastp and called clones with MiXCR. The V and J calls shown here were made by TCRdb, not taken from the authors' results. The sample data list 33,000 or so clones, and 7% to 9% of these were observed just once. The ten biggest clones cover 43% of the sample. On the study overall, not on this receptor specifically: In both blood and tumor samples, TCR beta diversity was reported to be significantly higher in malignant tumors than in benign nodules.

The sample was blood. This chain joins TRBV2 to TRBJ1-1; TRBD1 is possibly the D segment (5 matching bases). The TCR originated in a female donor with papillary thyroid cancer or a benign thyroid nodule (not recorded which). Some clones in this sample may be carry-over from other donors' samples. The CDR3 protein: CASTLGEGAFF. The DNA sequence is as follows: TGTGCCAGCACTCTGGGGGAAGGAGCTTTCTTT.